This T cell receptor beta chain was recorded in a study of T cells in Graves' hyperthyroidism and ophthalmopathy. TCR beta CDR3 regions were amplified from RNA. The HTBI primer set served for first-round RT-PCR of the TCR CDR3. TCRdb redid the calling of the multiplex PCR reads with MiXCR, one entry per CDR3 protein. The profile shows more than 500,000 distinct CDR3 sequences, more than 15% of them singletons. With duration under 3 months, ophthalmopathy was active: Clinical Activity Score at least 3, NOSPECS at least 4. Exclusion of patients followed from uncontrolled infection, other autoimmune disease, pregnancy or lactation. Germline V CDR1 and CDR2: GTSNPN, SVGIG (reference sequence). The CDR3 totals 14 residues. Trimming cost V 1 base and J 0 bases, with 10 bases left between them. This clonotype was counted at least ten times.

This TCR came from a woman aged 25 to 39 with Graves' ophthalmopathy. The sequencing input was blood. The rearrangement joins TRBV30 to TRBJ2-7; D is ambiguous. CDR3 nucleotides: TGTGCCTGGAGTGCAGGTACCCTCTCCTACGAGCAGTACTTC. Amino acid sequence: CAWSAGTLSYEQYF. Variable domain in full (rest from reference TRBV30 and TRBJ2-7): SQTIHQWPATLVQPVGSPLSLECTVEGTSNPNLYWYRQAAGRGLQLLFYSVGIGQISSEVPQNLSASRPQDRQFILSSKKLLLSDSGFYLCAWSAGTLSYEQYFGPGTRLTVT.